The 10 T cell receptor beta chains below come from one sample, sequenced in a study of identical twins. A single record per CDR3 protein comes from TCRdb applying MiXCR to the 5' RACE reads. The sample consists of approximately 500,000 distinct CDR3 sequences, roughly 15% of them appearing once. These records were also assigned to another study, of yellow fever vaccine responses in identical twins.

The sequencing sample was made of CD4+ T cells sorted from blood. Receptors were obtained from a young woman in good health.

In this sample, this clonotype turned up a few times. CDR3 loop: CASSDSGNSPLHF. CDR3 sequence (DNA): TGTGCCAGCAGCGATTCAGGGAATTCACCCCTCCACTTT. The genes are TRBV7-3 and TRBJ1-6, with a weak D call TRBD1 (5 bases). V dropped 5 bases and J dropped 7 bases, with 9 bases sitting between them. The CDR3 loop spans 13 amino acids. Looked up from germline, CDR1 is SGHTA and CDR2 is FQGTGA.

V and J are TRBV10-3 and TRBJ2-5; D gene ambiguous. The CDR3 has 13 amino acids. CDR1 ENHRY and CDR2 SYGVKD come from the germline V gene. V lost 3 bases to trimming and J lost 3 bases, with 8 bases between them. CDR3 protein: CAISEGPKETQYF. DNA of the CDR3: TGTGCCATCAGTGAAGGACCCAAAGAGACCCAGTACTTC.

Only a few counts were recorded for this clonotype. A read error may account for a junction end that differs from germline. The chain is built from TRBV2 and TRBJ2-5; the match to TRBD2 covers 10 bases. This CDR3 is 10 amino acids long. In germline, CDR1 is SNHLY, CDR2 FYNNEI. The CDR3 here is CAAGGETQYF. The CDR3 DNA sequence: TGCGCAGCGGGGGGGGAGACCCAGTACTTC.

CDR3 in amino acids: CASSLAVESDTQYF. CDR3 DNA sequence: TGCGCCAGCAGCTTGGCCGTGGAATCAGATACGCAGTATTTT. This chain links TRBV5-1 with TRBJ2-3; the D is unclear. The CDR3 contains 14 residues. Trimming cost V 0 bases and J 4 bases, with 9 bases left between them. Germline V gene sequence: CDR1 SGHRS, CDR2 YFSETQ.

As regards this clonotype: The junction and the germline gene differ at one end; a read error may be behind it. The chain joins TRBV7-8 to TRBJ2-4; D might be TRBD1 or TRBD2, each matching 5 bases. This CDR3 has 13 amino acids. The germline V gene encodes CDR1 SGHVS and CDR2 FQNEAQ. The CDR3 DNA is TGTGCCAGCAGCTTAAATCCATCGGGGCAAAAGAACTTC. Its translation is CASSLNPSGQKNF.

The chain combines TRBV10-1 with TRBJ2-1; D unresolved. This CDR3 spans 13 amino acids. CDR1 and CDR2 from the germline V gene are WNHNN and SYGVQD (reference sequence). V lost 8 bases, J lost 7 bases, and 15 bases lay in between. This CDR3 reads CASQQDGGNEQFF. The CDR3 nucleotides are TGCGCCAGCCAGCAGGACGGTGGGAATGAGCAGTTCTTC.

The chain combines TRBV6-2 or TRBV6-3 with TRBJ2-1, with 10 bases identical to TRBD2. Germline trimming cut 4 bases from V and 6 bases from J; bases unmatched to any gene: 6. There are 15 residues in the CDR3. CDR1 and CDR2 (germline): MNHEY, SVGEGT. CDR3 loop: CASSSSGRASNEQFF. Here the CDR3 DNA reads TGTGCCAGCAGTTCGAGCGGGAGGGCGTCCAATGAGCAGTTCTTC.

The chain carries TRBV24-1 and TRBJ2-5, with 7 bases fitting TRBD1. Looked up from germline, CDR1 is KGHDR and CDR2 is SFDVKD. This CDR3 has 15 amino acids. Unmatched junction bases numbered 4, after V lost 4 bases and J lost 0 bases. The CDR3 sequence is CATSEPDRDQETQYF. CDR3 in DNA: TGTGCCACCAGTGAACCCGACAGGGACCAAGAGACCCAGTACTTC.

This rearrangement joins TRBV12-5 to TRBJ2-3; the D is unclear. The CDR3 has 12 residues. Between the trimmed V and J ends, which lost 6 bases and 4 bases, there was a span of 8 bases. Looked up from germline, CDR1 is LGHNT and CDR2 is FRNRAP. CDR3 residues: CASGTSADTQYF. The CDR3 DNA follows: TGTGCTAGTGGGACGTCCGCAGATACGCAGTATTTT.

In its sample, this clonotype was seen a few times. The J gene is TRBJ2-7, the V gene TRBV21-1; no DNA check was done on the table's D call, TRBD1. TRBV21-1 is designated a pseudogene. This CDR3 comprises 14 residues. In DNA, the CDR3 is TGTGCCAGCAGCAAAGCGAGGAAAGGGAACGAGCAGTACGTC. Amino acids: CASSKARKGNEQYV.